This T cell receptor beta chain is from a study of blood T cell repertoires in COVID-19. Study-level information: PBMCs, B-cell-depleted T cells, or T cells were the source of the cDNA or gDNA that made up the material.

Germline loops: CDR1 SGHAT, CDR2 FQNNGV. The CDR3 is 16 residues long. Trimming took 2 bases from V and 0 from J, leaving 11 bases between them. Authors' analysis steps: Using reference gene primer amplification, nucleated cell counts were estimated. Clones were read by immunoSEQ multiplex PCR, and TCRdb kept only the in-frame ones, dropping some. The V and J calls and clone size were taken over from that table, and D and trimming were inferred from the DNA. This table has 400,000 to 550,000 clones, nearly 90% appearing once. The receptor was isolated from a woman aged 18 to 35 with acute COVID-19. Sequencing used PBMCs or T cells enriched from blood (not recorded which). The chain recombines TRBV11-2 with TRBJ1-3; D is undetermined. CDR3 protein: CASSLNPSSSGNTIYF. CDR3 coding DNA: TGTGCCAGCAGCTTAAACCCTTCCAGCTCTGGAAACACCATATATTTT.